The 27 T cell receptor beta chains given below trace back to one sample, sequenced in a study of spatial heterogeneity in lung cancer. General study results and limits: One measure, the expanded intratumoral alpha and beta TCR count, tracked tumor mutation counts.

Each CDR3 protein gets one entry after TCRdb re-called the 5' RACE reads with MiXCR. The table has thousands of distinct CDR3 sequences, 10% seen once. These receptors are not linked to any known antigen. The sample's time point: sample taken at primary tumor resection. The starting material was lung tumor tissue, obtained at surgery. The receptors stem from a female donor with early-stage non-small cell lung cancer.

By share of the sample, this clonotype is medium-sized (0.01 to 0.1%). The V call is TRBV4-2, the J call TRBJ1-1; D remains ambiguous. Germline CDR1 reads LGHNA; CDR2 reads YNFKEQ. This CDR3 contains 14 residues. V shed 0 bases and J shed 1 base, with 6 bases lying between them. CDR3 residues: CASSQEGRNTEAFF. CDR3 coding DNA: TGTGCCAGCAGCCAAGAGGGCAGGAACACTGAAGCTTTCTTT.

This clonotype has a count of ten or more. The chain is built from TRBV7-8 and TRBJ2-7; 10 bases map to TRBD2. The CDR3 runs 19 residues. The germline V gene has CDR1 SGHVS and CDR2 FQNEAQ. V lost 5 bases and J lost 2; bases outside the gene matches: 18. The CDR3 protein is CASSAAASGGTGSTYEQYF. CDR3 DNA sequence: TGTGCCAGCAGCGCAGCGGCTAGCGGGGGTACTGGATCGACCTACGAGCAGTACTTC. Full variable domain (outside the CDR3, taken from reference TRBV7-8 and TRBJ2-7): GAGVSQSPRYKVAKRGQDVALRCDPISGHVSLFWYQQALGQGPEFLTYFQNEAQLDKSGLPSDRFFAERPEGSVSTLKIQRTQQEDSAVYLCASSAAASGGTGSTYEQYFGPGTRLTVT.

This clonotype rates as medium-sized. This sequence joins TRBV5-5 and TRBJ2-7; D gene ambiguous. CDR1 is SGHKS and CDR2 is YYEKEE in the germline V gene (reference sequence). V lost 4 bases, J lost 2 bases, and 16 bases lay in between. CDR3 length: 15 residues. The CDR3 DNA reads TGTGCCAGCAGCCCTGGTGTTGAACCTACCTACGAGCAGTACTTC. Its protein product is CASSPGVEPTYEQYF.

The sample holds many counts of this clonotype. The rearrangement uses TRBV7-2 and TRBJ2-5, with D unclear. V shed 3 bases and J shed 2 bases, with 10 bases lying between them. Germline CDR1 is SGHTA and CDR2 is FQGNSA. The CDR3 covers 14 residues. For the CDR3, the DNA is TGTGCCAGCAGCTTTCCTACGTTACAAGAGACCCAGTACTTC. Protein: CASSFPTLQETQYF. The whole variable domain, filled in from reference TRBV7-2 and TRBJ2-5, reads GAGVSQSPSNKVTEKGKDVELRCDPISGHTALYWYRQSLGQGLEFLIYFQGNSAPDKSGLPSDRFSAERTGGSVSTLTIQRTQQEDSAVYLCASSFPTLQETQYFGPGTRLLVL.

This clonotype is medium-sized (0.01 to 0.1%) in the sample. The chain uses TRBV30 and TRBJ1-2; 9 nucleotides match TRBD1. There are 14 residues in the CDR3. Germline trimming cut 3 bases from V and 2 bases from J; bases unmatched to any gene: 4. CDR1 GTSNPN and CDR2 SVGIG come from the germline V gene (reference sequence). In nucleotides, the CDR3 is TGTGCCTGGAGCGGGGACAGGGAAAACTATGGCTACACCTTC. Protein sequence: CAWSGDRENYGYTF.

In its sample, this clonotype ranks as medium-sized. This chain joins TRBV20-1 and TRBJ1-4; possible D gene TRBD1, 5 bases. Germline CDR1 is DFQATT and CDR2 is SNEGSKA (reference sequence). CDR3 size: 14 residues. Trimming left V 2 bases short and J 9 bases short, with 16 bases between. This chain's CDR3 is CSARPPVGHQKLFF. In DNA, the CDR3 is TGCAGTGCTAGACCGCCCGTTGGACACCAAAAACTGTTTTTT.

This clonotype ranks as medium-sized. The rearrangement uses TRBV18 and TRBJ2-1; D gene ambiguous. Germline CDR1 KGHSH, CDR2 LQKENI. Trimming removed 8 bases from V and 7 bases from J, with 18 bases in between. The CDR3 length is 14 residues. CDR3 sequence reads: CASRLWATSNEQFF. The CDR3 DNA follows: TGTGCCAGCAGACTCTGGGCGACAAGTAATGAGCAGTTCTTC.

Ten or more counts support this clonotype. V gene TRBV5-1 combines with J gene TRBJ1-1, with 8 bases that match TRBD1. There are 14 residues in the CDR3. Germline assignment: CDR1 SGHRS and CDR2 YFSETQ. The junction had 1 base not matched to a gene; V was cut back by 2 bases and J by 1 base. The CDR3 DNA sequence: TGCGCCAGCAGCTTCGGACAGGGGAACACTGAAGCTTTCTTT. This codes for CASSFGQGNTEAFF.

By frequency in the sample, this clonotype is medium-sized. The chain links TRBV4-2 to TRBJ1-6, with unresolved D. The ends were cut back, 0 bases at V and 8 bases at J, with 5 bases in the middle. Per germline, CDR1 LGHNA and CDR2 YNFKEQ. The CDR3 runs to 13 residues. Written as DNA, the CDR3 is TGTGCCAGCAGCCAAGATAGGGATTCACCCCTCCACTTT. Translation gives CASSQDRDSPLHF.

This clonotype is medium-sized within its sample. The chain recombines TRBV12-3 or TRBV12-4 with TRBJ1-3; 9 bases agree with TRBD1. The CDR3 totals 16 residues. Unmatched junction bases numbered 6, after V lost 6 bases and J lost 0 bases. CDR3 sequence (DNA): TGTGCCAGCAGACCGGGACAGGGAAACTCTGGAAACACCATATATTTT. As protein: CASRPGQGNSGNTIYF.

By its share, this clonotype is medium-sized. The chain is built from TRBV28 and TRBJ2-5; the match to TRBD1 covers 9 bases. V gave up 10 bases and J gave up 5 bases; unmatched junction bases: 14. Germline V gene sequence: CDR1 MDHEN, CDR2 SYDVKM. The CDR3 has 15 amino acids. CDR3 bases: TGTGCCACCGATGAACTCGGGACAGGGATGGAGACCCAGTACTTC. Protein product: CATDELGTGMETQYF.

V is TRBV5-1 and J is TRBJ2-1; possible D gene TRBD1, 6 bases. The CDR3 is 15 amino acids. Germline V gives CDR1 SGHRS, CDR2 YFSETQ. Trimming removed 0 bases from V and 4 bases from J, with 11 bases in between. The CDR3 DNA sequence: TGCGCCAGCAGCTTGGAACAGGGTGGGTACAATGAGCAGTTCTTC. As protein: CASSLEQGGYNEQFF.

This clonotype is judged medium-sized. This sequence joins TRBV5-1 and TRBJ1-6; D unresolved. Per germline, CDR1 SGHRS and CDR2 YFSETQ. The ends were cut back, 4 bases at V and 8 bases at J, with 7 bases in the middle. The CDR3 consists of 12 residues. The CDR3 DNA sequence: TGCGCCAGCAGCAACGGGTATTCACCCCTCCACTTT. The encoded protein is CASSNGYSPLHF.

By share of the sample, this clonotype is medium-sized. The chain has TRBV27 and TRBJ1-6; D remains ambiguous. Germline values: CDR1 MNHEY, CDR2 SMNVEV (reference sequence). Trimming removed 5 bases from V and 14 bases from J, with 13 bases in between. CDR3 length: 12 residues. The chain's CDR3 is CASSPKTGSLHF. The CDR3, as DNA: TGTGCCAGCAGTCCCAAGACCGGCTCCCTCCACTTT.

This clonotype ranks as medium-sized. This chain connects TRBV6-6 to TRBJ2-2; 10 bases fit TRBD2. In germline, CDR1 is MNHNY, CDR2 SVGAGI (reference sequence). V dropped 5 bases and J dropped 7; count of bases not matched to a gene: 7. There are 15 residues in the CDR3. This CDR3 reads CASSRSGGAGGELFF. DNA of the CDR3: TGTGCCAGCAGTAGGAGCGGGGGGGCCGGCGGGGAGCTGTTTTTT.

The chain's CDR3 is CASSQFQGAYEQYF. CDR3 in DNA: TGTGCCAGCAGCCAATTCCAAGGAGCCTACGAGCAGTACTTC. The chain recombines TRBV3-1 with TRBJ2-7; D ambiguous. V lost 2 bases to trimming and J lost 2 bases, with 10 bases between them. Germline values: CDR1 LGHDT, CDR2 YNNKEL (reference sequence). This CDR3 is 14 amino acids long.

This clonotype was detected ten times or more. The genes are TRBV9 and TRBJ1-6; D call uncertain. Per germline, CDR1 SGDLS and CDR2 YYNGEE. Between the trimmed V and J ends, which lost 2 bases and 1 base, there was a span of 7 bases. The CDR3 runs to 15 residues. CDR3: CASSVRESYNSPLHF. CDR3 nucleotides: TGTGCCAGCAGCGTTAGGGAGTCCTATAATTCACCCCTCCACTTT.

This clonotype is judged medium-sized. The CDR3 protein is CASSFVRTIGPYEQYF. CDR3 nucleotides: TGTGCCAGCAGCTTCGTTAGGACTATTGGCCCATACGAGCAGTACTTC. The chain joins TRBV11-2 to TRBJ2-7, with D possibly TRBD2 on 6 matching bases. V dropped 3 bases and J dropped 4 bases, with 19 bases sitting between them. The CDR3 has 16 amino acids. Germline CDR1 reads SGHAT; CDR2 reads FQNNGV. Full variable domain (outside the CDR3, taken from reference TRBV11-2 and TRBJ2-7): EAGVAQSPRYKIIEKRQSVAFWCNPISGHATLYWYQQILGQGPKLLIQFQNNGVVDDSQLPKDRFSAERLKGVDSTLKIQPAKLEDSAVYLCASSFVRTIGPYEQYFGPGTRLTVT.

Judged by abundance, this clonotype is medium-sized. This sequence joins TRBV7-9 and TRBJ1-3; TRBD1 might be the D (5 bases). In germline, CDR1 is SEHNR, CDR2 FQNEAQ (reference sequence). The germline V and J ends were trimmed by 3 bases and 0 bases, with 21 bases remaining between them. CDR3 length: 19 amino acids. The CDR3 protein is CASSFSTTIRDGSGNTIYF. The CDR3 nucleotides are TGTGCCAGCAGCTTCTCCACAACTATACGGGACGGCTCTGGAAACACCATATATTTT.

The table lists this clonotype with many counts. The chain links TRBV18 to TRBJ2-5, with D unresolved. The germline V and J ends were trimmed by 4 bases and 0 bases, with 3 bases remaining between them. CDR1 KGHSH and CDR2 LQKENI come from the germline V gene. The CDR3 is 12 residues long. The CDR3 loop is CASSLHQETQYF. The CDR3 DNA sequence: TGTGCCAGCTCACTGCACCAAGAGACCCAGTACTTC.

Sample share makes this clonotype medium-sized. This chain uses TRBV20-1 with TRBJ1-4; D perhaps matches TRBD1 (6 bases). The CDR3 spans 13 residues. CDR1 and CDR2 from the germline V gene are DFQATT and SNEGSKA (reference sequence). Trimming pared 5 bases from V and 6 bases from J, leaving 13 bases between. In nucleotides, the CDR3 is TGCAGTGCTTTACAGGGTCCAGATGAAAAACTGTTTTTT. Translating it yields CSALQGPDEKLFF.

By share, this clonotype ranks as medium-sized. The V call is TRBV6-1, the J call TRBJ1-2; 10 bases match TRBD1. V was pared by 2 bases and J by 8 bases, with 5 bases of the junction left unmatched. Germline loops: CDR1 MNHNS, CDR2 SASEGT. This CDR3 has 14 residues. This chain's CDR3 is CASSEKGQGVGYTF. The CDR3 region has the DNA TGTGCCAGCAGTGAAAAAGGACAGGGGGTCGGCTACACCTTC.

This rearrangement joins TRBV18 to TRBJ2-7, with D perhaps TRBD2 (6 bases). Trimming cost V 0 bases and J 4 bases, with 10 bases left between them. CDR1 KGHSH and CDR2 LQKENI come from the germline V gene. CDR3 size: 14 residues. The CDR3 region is CASSPPVGGYEQYF. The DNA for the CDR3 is TGTGCCAGCTCACCACCGGTGGGGGGTTACGAGCAGTACTTC. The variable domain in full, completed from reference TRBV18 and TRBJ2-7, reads NAGVMQNPRHLVRRRGQEARLRCSPMKGHSHVYWYRQLPEEGLKFMVYLQKENIIDESGMPKERFSAEFPKEGPSILRIQQVVRGDSAAYFCASSPPVGGYEQYFGPGTRLTVT.

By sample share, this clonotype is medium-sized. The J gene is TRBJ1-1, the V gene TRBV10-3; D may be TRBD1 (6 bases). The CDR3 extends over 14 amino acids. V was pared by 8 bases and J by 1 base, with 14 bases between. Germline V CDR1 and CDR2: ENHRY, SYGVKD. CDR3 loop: CAIRGGGENTEAFF. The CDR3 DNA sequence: TGTGCCATCCGAGGGGGAGGGGAGAACACTGAAGCTTTCTTT.

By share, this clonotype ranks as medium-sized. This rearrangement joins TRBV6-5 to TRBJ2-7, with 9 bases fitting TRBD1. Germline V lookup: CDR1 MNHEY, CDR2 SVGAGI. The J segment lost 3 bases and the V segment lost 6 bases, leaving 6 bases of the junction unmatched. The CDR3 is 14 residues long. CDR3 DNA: TGTGCCAGCAGGAGGGACAGGGCGGTCTACGAGCAGTACTTC. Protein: CASRRDRAVYEQYF.

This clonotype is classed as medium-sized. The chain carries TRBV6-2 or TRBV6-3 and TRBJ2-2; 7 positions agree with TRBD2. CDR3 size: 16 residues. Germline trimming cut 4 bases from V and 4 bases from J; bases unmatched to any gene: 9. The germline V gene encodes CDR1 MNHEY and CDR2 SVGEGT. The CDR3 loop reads CASSSGLGGTTGELFF. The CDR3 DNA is TGTGCCAGCAGTTCCGGACTAGGAGGCACCACCGGGGAGCTGTTTTTT.

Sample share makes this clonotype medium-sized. CDR3 nucleotides: TGTGCCAGCAGCCCCGGGGGCGGTGACGGAAACATTCAGTACTTC. The encoded protein is CASSPGGGDGNIQYF. This rearrangement joins TRBV11-3 to TRBJ2-4, with D possibly being TRBD1 or TRBD2 (6 bases each). The CDR3 consists of 15 residues. The ends were cut back, 5 bases at V and 6 bases at J, with 17 bases in the middle. Germline V lookup: CDR1 SGHNT, CDR2 YENEEA.